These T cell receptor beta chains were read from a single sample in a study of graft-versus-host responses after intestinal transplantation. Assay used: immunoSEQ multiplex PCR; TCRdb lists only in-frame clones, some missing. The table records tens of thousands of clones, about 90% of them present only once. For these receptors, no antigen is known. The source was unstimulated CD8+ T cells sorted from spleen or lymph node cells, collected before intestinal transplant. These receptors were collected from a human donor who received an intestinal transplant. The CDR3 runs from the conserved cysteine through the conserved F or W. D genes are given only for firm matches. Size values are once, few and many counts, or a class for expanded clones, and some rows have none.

TGTGCCAGCAGTGCATACAGTGATACGGAGGCCAAAAACATTCAGTACTTC | CASSAYSDTEAKNIQYF | TRBV25-1 | . | once | TRBJ2-4
TGTGCCAGCTCACCAGTTGGTACAGGTCCCTCCTACGAGCAGTACTTC | CASSPVGTGPSYEQYF | TRBV18 | . | . | TRBJ2-7
TGTGCCAGCAGCCCTTACAGAGCAGCTAATGAAAAACTGTTTTTT | CASSPYRAANEKLFF | TRBV7-6 | . | . | TRBJ1-4
TGCGCCAGCAGCTTGGGGGGGGAGAGCTACGAGCAGTACTTC | CASSLGGESYEQYF | TRBV5-1 | . | . | TRBJ2-7
TGTGCCAGCAGCTTAAAAGGGGGATACGAGCAGTACTTC | CASSLKGGYEQYF | TRBV7-6 | . | . | TRBJ2-7
TGTGCCAGCAGCGTACTAATGGGAGCCGGGGAGCTGTTTTTT | CASSVLMGAGELFF | TRBV9 | . | . | TRBJ2-2
TGTGCCAGCAGCCAGGACCAGGGGTGGGGGCAGTTCTTC | CASSQDQGWGQFF | TRBV5-5 | . | . | TRBJ2-1
TGCGCCAGCAGCCAAGAGACAGTTAGCAATCAGCCCCAGCATTTT | CASSQETVSNQPQHF | TRBV4-1 | . | . | TRBJ1-5
TGTGCCAGCAGCCGAAAAGGGTCCGGACTCGAGCCCCAGCATTTT | CASSRKGSGLEPQHF | TRBV4-2 | . | . | TRBJ1-5
TGCGCCAGCAGCCACAACAGCCTGGAGCAGTACTTC | CASSHNSLEQYF | TRBV4-1 | . | . | TRBJ2-7
TGCGCCAGCAGCGGACAGGGGGCGAACACTGAAGCTTTCTTT | CASSGQGANTEAFF | TRBV10-1 | TRBD1 | . | TRBJ1-1
TGTGCCAGCAGTTACGGCGGTGGTAACTATGGCTACACCTTC | CASSYGGGNYGYTF | TRBV6-6 | . | . | TRBJ1-2
TGCGCCAGCAGCCAAGACATGGGGAGCGAGCAGTACTTC | CASSQDMGSEQYF | TRBV4-1 | . | . | TRBJ2-7
TGTGCCAGCAGCTCACGGACTAGCGGGGGGGCGCGGACCGGGGAGCTGTTTTTT | CASSSRTSGGARTGELFF | TRBV7-9 | TRBD2 | . | TRBJ2-2
TGTGCCAGCAGTTCACCGGGACTTTGGGGCGAGCAGTACTTC | CASSSPGLWGEQYF | TRBV27 | . | once | TRBJ2-7
TGTGCCAGCAGACTAAGAGCCGGGACAGGGCTCAATGAGCAGTTCTTC | CASRLRAGTGLNEQFF | TRBV27 | TRBD1 | . | TRBJ2-1
TGTGCCAGCAGCGCGACGGACAGGGGGCGTAAGGATGGCTACACCTTC | CASSATDRGRKDGYTF | TRBV9 | TRBD1 | . | TRBJ1-2
TGTGCCAGCAGCTCCGCCCTAGAACCTAATCAGCCCCAGCATTTT | CASSSALEPNQPQHF | TRBV7-9 | . | few | TRBJ1-5
TGTGCCAGCAAGGGGCAGGGGATAGCCTACGAGCAGTACTTC | CASKGQGIAYEQYF | TRBV28 | . | . | TRBJ2-7
TGTGCCACCAGCGTAAATACCTCGACAGGGGGCATAACCTCGTACGAGCAGTACTTC | CATSVNTSTGGITSYEQYF | TRBV15 | TRBD1 | once | TRBJ2-7
TGTGCCAGCAGCCCCCCCGGGTCTGGGGCCAACGTCCTGACTTTC | CASSPPGSGANVLTF | TRBV9 | . | once | TRBJ2-6
TGTGCCATCAGTGAGTCAGGGACAGACGGCCCCAGGGGATATGGCTACACCTTC | CAISESGTDGPRGYGYTF | TRBV10-3 | TRBD1 | . | TRBJ1-2
TGTGCCAGCACCCGAACAGGGGGAGCACGCGAGCAGTACTTC | CASTRTGGAREQYF | TRBV28 | TRBD1 | . | TRBJ2-7
TGCGCCAGCAGCTCACTCCACGACAGGGGGACCTATGGCTACACCTTC | CASSSLHDRGTYGYTF | TRBV5-1 | TRBD1 | . | TRBJ1-2
TGTGCCAGCAGTTTAAGCCGACAGGAGCCCTACGAGCAGTACTTC | CASSLSRQEPYEQYF | TRBV28 | . | . | TRBJ2-7
TGTGCCAGCAGCTGCCTAGGTCCCGGGGAGCTGTTTTTT | CASSCLGPGELFF | TRBV13 | . | . | TRBJ2-2
TGTGCCACCACTCCGGGACATTATCAGCCCCAGCATTTT | CATTPGHYQPQHF | TRBV28 | . | . | TRBJ1-5
TGTGCCAGCCTCCAGGGCGGAGGCAATCAGCCCCAGCATTTT | CASLQGGGNQPQHF | TRBV19 | . | . | TRBJ1-5
TGTGCCAGCAGCTGTGACTCTTTCTCCTACGAGCAGTACTTC | CASSCDSFSYEQYF | TRBV5-4 | . | . | TRBJ2-7
TGTGCCAGCAGCCGAGGAGGTACGCAGTATTTT | CASSRGGTQYF | TRBV25-1 | . | . | TRBJ2-3
TGTGCCAGCGGGGGACAGCCACCCTCGAACACCGGGGAGCTGTTTTTT | CASGGQPPSNTGELFF | TRBV2 | TRBD1 | . | TRBJ2-2
TGTGCCAGCAGCCCCTCCCTCACGACAGGGGGCTCCTACGAGCAGTACTTC | CASSPSLTTGGSYEQYF | TRBV9 | TRBD1 | . | TRBJ2-7
TGTGCCAGCACCCGGGACTTTGAGCAGTTCTTC | CASTRDFEQFF | TRBV21-1 | . | . | TRBJ2-1